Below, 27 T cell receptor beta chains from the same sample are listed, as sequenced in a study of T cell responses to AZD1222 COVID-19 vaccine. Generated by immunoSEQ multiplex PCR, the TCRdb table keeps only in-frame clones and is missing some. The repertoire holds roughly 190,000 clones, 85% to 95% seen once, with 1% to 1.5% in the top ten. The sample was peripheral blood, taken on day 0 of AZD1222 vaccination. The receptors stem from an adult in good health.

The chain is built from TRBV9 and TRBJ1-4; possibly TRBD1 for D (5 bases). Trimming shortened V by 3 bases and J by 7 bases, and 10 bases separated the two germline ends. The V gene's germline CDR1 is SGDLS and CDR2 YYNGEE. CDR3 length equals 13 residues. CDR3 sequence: CASSAGGGEKLFF. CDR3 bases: TGTGCCAGCAGCGCGGGTGGGGGTGAAAAACTGTTTTTT.

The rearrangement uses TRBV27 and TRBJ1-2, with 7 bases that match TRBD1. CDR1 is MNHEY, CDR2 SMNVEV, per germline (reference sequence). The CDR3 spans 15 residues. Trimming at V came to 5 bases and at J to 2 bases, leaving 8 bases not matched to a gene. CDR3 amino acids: CASSPGQTRNYGYTF. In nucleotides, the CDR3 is TGTGCCAGCAGTCCGGGACAGACTCGAAACTATGGCTACACCTTC.

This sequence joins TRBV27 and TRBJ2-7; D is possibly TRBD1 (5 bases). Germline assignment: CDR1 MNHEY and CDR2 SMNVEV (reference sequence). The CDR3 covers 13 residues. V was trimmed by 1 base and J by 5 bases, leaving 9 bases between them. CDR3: CASSLLGVHEQYF. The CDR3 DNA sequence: TGTGCCAGCAGTTTATTAGGGGTCCACGAGCAGTACTTC.

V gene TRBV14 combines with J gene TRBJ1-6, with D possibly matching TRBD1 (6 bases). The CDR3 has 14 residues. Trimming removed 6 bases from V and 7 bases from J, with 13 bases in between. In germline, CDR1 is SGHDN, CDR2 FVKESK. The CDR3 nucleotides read TGTGCCAGCAGTCCTACAAGGGGGAATTCACCCCTCCACTTT. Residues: CASSPTRGNSPLHF.

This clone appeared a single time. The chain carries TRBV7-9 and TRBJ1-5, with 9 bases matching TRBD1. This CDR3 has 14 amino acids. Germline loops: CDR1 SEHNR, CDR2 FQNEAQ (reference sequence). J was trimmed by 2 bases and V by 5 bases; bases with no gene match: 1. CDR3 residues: CASSRTGGNQPQHF. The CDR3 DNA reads TGTGCCAGCAGCCGGACAGGGGGCAATCAGCCCCAGCATTTT. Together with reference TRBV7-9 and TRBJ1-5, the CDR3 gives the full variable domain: DTGVSQNPRHKITKRGQNVTFRCDPISEHNRLYWYRQTLGQGPEFLTYFQNEAQLEKSRLLSDRFSAERPKGSFSTLEIQRTEQGDSAMYLCASSRTGGNQPQHFGDGTRLSIL.

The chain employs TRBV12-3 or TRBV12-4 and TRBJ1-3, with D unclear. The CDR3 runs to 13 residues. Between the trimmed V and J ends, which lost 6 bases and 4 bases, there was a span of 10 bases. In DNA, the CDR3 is TGTGCCAGCAGCCCACTGGCCGGAAACACCATATATTTT. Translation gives CASSPLAGNTIYF.

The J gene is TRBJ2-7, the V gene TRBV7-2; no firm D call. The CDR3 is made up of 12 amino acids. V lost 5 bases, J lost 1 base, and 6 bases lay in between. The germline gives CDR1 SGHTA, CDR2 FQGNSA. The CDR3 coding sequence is TGTGCCAGCAGCGCCGGGTCCTACGAGCAGTACTTC. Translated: CASSAGSYEQYF. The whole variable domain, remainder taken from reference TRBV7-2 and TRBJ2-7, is GAGVSQSPSNKVTEKGKDVELRCDPISGHTALYWYRQSLGQGLEFLIYFQGNSAPDKSGLPSDRFSAERTGGSVSTLTIQRTQQEDSAVYLCASSAGSYEQYFGPGTRLTVT.

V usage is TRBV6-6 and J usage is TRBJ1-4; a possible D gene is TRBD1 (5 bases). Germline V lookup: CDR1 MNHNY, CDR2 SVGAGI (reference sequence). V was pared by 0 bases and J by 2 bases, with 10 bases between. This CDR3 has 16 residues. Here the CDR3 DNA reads TGTGCCAGCAGTTACTCCGGGGCAGGCACTAATGAAAAACTGTTTTTT. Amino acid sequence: CASSYSGAGTNEKLFF.

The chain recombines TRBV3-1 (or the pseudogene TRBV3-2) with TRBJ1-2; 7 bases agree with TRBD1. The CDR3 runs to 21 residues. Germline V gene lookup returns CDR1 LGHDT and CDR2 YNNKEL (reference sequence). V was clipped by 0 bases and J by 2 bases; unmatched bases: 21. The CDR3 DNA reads TGTGCCAGCAGCCAAGATCTCCCAGGGGGTACGATCTCATTTGTCAACTATGGCTACACCTTC. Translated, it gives CASSQDLPGGTISFVNYGYTF.

The CDR3 protein is CASSRTGGVETEAFF. The CDR3 coding sequence is TGTGCCAGCAGTAGGACAGGGGGCGTAGAGACTGAAGCTTTCTTT. The rearrangement links TRBV7-3 to TRBJ1-1, with 11 bases matching TRBD1. CDR1 and CDR2 from the germline V gene are SGHTA and FQGTGA. This CDR3 has 15 amino acids. V gave up 6 bases and J gave up 5 bases; unmatched junction bases: 8.

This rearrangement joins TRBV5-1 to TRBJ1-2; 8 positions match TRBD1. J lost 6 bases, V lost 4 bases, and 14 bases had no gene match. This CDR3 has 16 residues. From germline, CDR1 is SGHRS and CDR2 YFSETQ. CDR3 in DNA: TGCGCCAGCAGCGCAGCCTTGGGTCAGGGGGCAGATGGCTACACCTTC. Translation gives CASSAALGQGADGYTF.

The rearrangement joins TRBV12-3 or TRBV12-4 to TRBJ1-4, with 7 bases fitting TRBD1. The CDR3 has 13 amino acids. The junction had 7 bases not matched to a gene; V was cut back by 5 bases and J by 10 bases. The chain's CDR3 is CASSDREGGKLFF. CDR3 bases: TGTGCCAGCAGTGACAGGGAGGGGGGAAAACTGTTTTTT.

The CDR3 bases are TGTGCCACCAGTGATTCGCCTGCCCTCTATGGCTACACCTTC. Protein sequence: CATSDSPALYGYTF. The chain couples TRBV24-1 to TRBJ1-2; D call uncertain. The V gene lost 2 bases and the J gene lost 4 bases, with 10 bases spanning the gap. Germline CDR1 KGHDR, CDR2 SFDVKD. CDR3 size: 14 residues.

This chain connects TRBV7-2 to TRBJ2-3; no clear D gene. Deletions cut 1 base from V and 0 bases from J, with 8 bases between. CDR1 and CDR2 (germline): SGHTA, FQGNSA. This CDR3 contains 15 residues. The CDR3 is CASSLGGPSTDTQYF. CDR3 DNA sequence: TGTGCCAGCAGCTTAGGCGGACCTAGCACAGATACGCAGTATTTT.

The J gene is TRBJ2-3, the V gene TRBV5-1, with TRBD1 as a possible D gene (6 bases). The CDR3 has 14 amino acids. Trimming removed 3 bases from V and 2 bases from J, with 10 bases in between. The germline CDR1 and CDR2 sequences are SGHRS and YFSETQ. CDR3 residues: CASSWDIPTDTQYF. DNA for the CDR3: TGCGCCAGCAGCTGGGACATACCCACAGATACGCAGTATTTT.

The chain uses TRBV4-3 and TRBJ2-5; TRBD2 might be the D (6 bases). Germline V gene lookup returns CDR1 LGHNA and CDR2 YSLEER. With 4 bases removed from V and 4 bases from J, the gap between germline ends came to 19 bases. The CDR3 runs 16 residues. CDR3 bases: TGCGCCAGCAGCCCAGGGACTGGAGTACCCTCAGAGACCCAGTACTTC. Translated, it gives CASSPGTGVPSETQYF.

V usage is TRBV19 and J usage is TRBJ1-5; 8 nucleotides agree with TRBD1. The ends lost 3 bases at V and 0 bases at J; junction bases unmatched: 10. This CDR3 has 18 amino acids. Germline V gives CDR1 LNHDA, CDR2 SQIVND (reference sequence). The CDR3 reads CASSIGDRNTYSNQPQHF. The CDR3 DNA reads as TGTGCCAGTAGTATCGGGGACAGGAACACTTATAGCAATCAGCCCCAGCATTTT.

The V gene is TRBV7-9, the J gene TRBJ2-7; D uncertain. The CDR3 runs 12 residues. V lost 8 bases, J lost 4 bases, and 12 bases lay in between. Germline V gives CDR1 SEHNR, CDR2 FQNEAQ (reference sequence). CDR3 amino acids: CASGRAVYEQYF. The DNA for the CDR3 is TGTGCCAGCGGTAGGGCGGTTTACGAGCAGTACTTC.

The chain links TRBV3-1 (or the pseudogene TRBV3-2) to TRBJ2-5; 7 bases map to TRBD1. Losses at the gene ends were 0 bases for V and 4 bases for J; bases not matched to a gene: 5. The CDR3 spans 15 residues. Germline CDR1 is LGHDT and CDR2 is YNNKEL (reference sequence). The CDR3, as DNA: TGTGCCAGCAGCCAAGAGAAGGCAGGGGGAGAGACCCAGTACTTC. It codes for CASSQEKAGGETQYF.

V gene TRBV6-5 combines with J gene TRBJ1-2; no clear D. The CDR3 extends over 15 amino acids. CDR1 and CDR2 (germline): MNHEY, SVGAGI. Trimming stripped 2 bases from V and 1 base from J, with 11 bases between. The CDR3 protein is CASSYDGGINYGYTF. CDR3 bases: TGTGCCAGCAGTTACGACGGCGGGATTAACTATGGCTACACCTTC.

CDR3 bases: TGTGCCAGCAGCCAGGACACAGGCATCTATGGCTACACCTTC. Translation gives CASSQDTGIYGYTF. The rearrangement uses TRBV7-9 and TRBJ1-2; possibly TRBD1 for D (5 bases). This CDR3 has 14 residues. Germline V gene data show CDR1 as SEHNR and CDR2 as FQNEAQ (reference sequence). Trimming removed 5 bases from V and 4 bases from J, with 14 bases in between.

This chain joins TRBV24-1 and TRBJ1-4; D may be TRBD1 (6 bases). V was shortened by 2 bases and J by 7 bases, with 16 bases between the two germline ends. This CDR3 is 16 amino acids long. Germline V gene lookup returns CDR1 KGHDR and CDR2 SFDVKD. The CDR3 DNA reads TGTGCCACCAGTGATTCCAGGGGAGCCGGAGGTGAAAAACTGTTTTTT. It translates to CATSDSRGAGGEKLFF.

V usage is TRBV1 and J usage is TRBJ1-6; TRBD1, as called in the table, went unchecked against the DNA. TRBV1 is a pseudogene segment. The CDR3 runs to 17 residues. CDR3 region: CTSSHSGTDVGFGPLHF. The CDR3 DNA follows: TGCACCAGCAGCCACTCCGGGACAGACGTAGGTTTCGGCCCCCTCCACTTT.

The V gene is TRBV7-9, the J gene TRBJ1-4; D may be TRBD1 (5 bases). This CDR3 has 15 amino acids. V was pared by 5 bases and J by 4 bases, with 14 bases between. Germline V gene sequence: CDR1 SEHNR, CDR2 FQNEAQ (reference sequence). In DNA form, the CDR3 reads TGTGCCAGCAGCCAATCGGGGGGACGTAATGAAAAACTGTTTTTT. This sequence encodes CASSQSGGRNEKLFF.

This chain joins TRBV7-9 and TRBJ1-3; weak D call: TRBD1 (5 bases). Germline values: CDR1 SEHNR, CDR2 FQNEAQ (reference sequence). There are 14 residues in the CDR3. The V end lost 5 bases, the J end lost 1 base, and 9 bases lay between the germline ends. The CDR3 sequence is CASSRGTSGNTIYF. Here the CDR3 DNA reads TGTGCCAGCAGCCGGGGCACGTCTGGAAACACCATATATTTT.

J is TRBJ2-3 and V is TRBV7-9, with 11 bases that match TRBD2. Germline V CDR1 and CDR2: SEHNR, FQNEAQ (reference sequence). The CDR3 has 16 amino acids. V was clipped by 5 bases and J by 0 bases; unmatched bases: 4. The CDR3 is CASSLRLAGSTDTQYF. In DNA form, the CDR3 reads TGTGCCAGCAGCCTACGACTAGCGGGGAGCACAGATACGCAGTATTTT.

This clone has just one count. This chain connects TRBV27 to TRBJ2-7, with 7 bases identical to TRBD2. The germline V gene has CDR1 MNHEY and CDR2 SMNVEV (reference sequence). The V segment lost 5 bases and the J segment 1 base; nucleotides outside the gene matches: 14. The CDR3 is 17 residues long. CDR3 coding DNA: TGTGCCAGCAGTCCCTTAAGACTAGCCCCAGGATCCTACGAGCAGTACTTC. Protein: CASSPLRLAPGSYEQYF.